This T cell receptor beta chain is drawn from a study of T-cell reconstitution after alpha-beta-depleted transplantation in children. This clonotype was counted only a few times. Germline lookup yields CDR1 DFQATT and CDR2 SNEGSKA (reference sequence). This CDR3 has 12 residues. Trimming shortened V by 5 bases and J by 1 base, and 9 bases separated the two germline ends. Unique molecular identifiers were incorporated when the TCRbeta library was constructed. TCRdb reprocessed the PCR reads with MiXCR, giving one entry per CDR3 protein. This sample carries roughly 500,000 distinct CDR3 sequences, 32% of them seen once, and the ten largest clones take about 2.3%.

V is TRBV20-1 and J is TRBJ2-7; D may be TRBD1 (5 bases). The sequence was collected from a human donor who donated a stem cell graft to a child with aplastic anemia. Source: PBMCs from the stem cell graft donor, taken from the stem cell graft. The CDR3 nucleotides are TGCAGTGCTCCGCGACAGTCCTACGAGCAGTACTTC. Translation: CSAPRQSYEQYF.